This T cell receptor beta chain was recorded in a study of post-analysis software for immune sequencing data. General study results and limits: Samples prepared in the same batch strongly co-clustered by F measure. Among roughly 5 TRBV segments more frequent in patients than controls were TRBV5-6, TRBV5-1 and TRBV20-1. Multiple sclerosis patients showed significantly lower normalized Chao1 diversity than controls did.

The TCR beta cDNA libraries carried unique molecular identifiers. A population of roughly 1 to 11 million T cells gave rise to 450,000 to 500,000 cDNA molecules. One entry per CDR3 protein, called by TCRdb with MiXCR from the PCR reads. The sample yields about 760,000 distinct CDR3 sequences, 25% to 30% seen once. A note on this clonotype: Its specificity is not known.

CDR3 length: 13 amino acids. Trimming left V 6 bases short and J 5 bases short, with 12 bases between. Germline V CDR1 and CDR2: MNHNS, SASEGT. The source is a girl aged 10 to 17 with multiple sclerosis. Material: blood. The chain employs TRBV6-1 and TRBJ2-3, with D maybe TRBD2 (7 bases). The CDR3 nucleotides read TGTGCCAGCAGAAGAGGGGGGGGAGATACGCAGTATTTT. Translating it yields CASRRGGGDTQYF.